The clone carrying this T cell receptor beta chain was seen more than once but under ten times. The germline V gene has CDR1 DFQATT and CDR2 SNEGSKA (reference sequence). V dropped 7 bases and J dropped 5; count of bases not matched to a gene: 5. This CDR3 has 12 residues. The sample comes from a study of blood T cells in healthy people across ages. The authors ran a second PCR of about 6 to 12 cycles using a sample-barcoded 5' primer and a J-beta primer mix. Each cDNA molecule was tagged by a template-switch adaptor that had 12 random nucleotides. TCRdb re-called the 5' RACE reads with MiXCR, one entry per CDR3 protein. Of about 2 million distinct CDR3 sequences listed, 49% were seen once; the top ten hold approximately 2%.

The chain links TRBV20-1 to TRBJ2-5, with 9 bases that match TRBD2. The origin of this receptor is a middle-aged woman in good health. The specimen was blood. CDR3 DNA: TGCAGTGTTCAGCGGGGGGATGAGACCCAGTACTTC. As protein: CSVQRGDETQYF.